The 17 T cell receptor beta chains reported below all come from one sample, sequenced in a study of post-analysis software for immune sequencing data. The study's findings and limits: Controls showed lower frequencies than patients for roughly five TRBV segments, and TRBV5-6, TRBV5-1 and TRBV20-1 were among these.

Their antigens are not known. Prepared TCR beta cDNA libraries contained unique molecular identifiers. TCRdb independently ran MiXCR on the PCR reads; one entry per CDR3 protein. The sample yields 650,000 to 900,000 distinct CDR3 sequences, roughly 50% seen once. The specimen was blood. The source is a girl aged 10 to 17 with multiple sclerosis.

The rearrangement links TRBV12-3 or TRBV12-4 to TRBJ2-6, with D possibly matching TRBD1 (6 bases). There are 17 residues in the CDR3. V lost 3 bases and J lost 1, with 13 bases in between. CDR3: CASSLDSDLSGANVLTF. DNA of the CDR3: TGTGCCAGCAGTTTGGACAGTGACCTTTCTGGGGCCAACGTCCTGACTTTC.

This clonotype was counted a few times. The CDR3 nucleotides are TGCAGCGGTGGGGGTAGCTCCTACGAGCAGTACTTC. This encodes CSGGGSSYEQYF. The chain employs TRBV29-1 and TRBJ2-7; either TRBD1 or TRBD2 may supply D (5 bases each). Germline values: CDR1 SQVTM, CDR2 ANQGSEA. Trimming took off 7 bases at V and 0 bases at J, with 10 bases between the two ends. The CDR3 consists of 12 residues.

The chain links TRBV11-2 to TRBJ2-1; 9 nucleotides agree with TRBD2. J lost 0 bases, V lost 0 bases, and 18 bases had no gene match. This CDR3 contains 22 residues. Looked up from germline, CDR1 is SGHAT and CDR2 is FQNNGV. CDR3 in amino acids: CASSLDMNSGLAGKSSYNEQFF. For the CDR3, the DNA is TGTGCCAGCAGCTTAGATATGAACTCAGGGCTAGCGGGAAAGAGCTCCTACAATGAGCAGTTCTTC. Looking up the rest from reference TRBV11-2 and TRBJ2-1 gives the full variable domain: EAGVAQSPRYKIIEKRQSVAFWCNPISGHATLYWYQQILGQGPKLLIQFQNNGVVDDSQLPKDRFSAERLKGVDSTLKIQPAKLEDSAVYLCASSLDMNSGLAGKSSYNEQFFGPGTRLTVL.

J is TRBJ2-5 and V is TRBV24-1; tentative D call: TRBD1 (5 bases). The CDR3 loop spans 14 amino acids. The V and J ends lost 3 bases and 3 bases respectively, with 10 bases between them. The V gene's germline CDR1 is KGHDR and CDR2 SFDVKD. CDR3 sequence: CATSDRAREETQYF. The CDR3 nucleotides are TGTGCCACCAGTGATAGGGCCAGGGAAGAGACCCAGTACTTC.

The V call is TRBV20-1, the J call TRBJ2-1; D not resolved. Trimming stripped 0 bases from V and 9 bases from J, with 15 bases between. Germline CDR1 is DFQATT and CDR2 is SNEGSKA (reference sequence). This CDR3 spans 14 amino acids. CDR3: CSARDSTMGSEQFF. CDR3 in DNA: TGCAGTGCTAGAGATAGCACGATGGGCAGTGAGCAGTTCTTC.

The CDR3 DNA reads as TGTGCCAGCAGTCTCAGGGGGGCCGGCTACACCTTC. Translation gives CASSLRGAGYTF. This chain links TRBV27 with TRBJ1-2, with TRBD1 matching over 7 bases. This CDR3 has 12 amino acids. V lost 5 bases, J lost 8 bases, and 5 bases stayed unmatched. Per germline, CDR1 MNHEY and CDR2 SMNVEV (reference sequence).

The sample holds a few counts of this clonotype. V gene TRBV11-2 combines with J gene TRBJ2-5, with 9 bases matching TRBD2. Germline CDR1 is SGHAT and CDR2 is FQNNGV. The length of the CDR3 is 16 residues. V lost 1 base and J lost 0; bases outside the gene matches: 3. The CDR3 DNA is TGTGCCAGCAGCTTAGGTCTAGCGGGGAACCAAGAGACCCAGTACTTC. Translation: CASSLGLAGNQETQYF.

This clonotype was observed a handful of times. V is TRBV10-3 and J is TRBJ2-1; 8 bases align to TRBD2. J gave up 6 bases and V 11 bases, and 15 bases lay outside the gene matches. The CDR3 sequence is 15 residues long. Germline V CDR1 and CDR2: ENHRY, SYGVKD. The CDR3 sequence: CAVHWGREEVNEQFF. In DNA, the CDR3 is TGTGCCGTCCACTGGGGGCGGGAGGAGGTCAATGAGCAGTTCTTC.

Only a few counts were recorded for this clonotype. This chain links TRBV6-5 with TRBJ2-1, with a tentative D call TRBD1 (5 bases). The V gene's germline CDR1 is MNHEY and CDR2 SVGAGI. Trimming removed 2 bases at V and 10 bases at J, with 18 bases between. This CDR3 is 15 amino acids long. For the CDR3, the DNA is TGTGCCAGCAGTTACGCGGATCCCCGCGCAGGGGAGCAGTTCTTC. Protein: CASSYADPRAGEQFF.

This rearrangement joins TRBV28 to TRBJ1-1, with 7 bases identical to TRBD1. V was pared by 5 bases and J by 2 bases, with 11 bases of the junction left unmatched. CDR3 length: 16 amino acids. CDR1 and CDR2 from the germline V gene are MDHEN and SYDVKM. This CDR3 is CASSRRGTRPNTEAFF. The DNA for the CDR3 is TGTGCCAGCAGTCGCAGGGGGACCAGACCAAACACTGAAGCTTTCTTT.

The chain couples TRBV9 to TRBJ2-3; no firm D call. This CDR3 comprises 14 residues. V lost 2 bases, J lost 4 bases, and 11 bases lay in between. CDR1 and CDR2 (germline): SGDLS, YYNGEE. Here the CDR3 reads CASSVEPVPDTQYF. The CDR3, as DNA: TGTGCCAGCAGCGTTGAACCGGTACCAGATACGCAGTATTTT.

V gene TRBV6-5 combines with J gene TRBJ2-6; 8 bases align to TRBD2. CDR1 is MNHEY, CDR2 SVGAGI, per germline. The CDR3 loop spans 16 amino acids. V lost 8 bases and J lost 0; bases outside the gene matches: 6. The CDR3 region has the DNA TGTGCCAGCGGACTAGCTCTACCCTCTGGGGCCAACGTCCTGACTTTC. Translated: CASGLALPSGANVLTF.

The sample holds a few counts of this clonotype. This sequence joins TRBV4-2 and TRBJ2-1; a weak D match, TRBD2 (6 bases). CDR3 length: 16 amino acids. Germline values: CDR1 LGHNA, CDR2 YNFKEQ. Trimming stripped 1 base from V and 0 bases from J, with 10 bases between. The CDR3 DNA reads TGTGCCAGCAGCCAAGGAGGGAGGAGCTCCTACAATGAGCAGTTCTTC. Its protein is CASSQGGRSSYNEQFF.

The CDR3 here is CASSRTADSNQPQHF. In DNA, the CDR3 is TGTGCCAGCAGCAGGACAGCGGATAGCAATCAGCCCCAGCATTTT. The J gene is TRBJ1-5, the V gene TRBV27; possible D gene TRBD1, 6 bases. This CDR3 region has 15 residues. The ends were cut back, 6 bases at V and 0 bases at J, with 12 bases in the middle. Per the germline V gene, CDR1 is MNHEY and CDR2 is SMNVEV (reference sequence).

This chain connects TRBV24-1 to TRBJ1-2, with D hard to call. From germline, CDR1 is KGHDR and CDR2 SFDVKD. V was cut by 1 base and J by 7 bases, with 3 bases left in between. The CDR3 contains 11 residues. CDR3 region: CATSDLFGYTF. The CDR3 coding sequence is TGTGCCACCAGTGATTTATTTGGCTACACCTTC.

The genes are TRBV20-1 and TRBJ2-1; TRBD2 is a possible D gene (5 bases). Trimming pared 0 bases from V and 9 bases from J, leaving 18 bases between. The CDR3 sequence is 15 residues long. Germline values: CDR1 DFQATT, CDR2 SNEGSKA (reference sequence). CDR3 nucleotides: TGCAGTGCTAGAGAACTCGACAAACTCGAGGGTGAGCAGTTCTTC. Its protein is CSARELDKLEGEQFF.

This chain links TRBV11-3 with TRBJ1-2, with 7 bases that match TRBD1. The germline V gene encodes CDR1 SGHNT and CDR2 YENEEA. Germline trimming cut 8 bases from V and 6 bases from J; bases unmatched to any gene: 9. The CDR3 is made up of 13 amino acids. CDR3 bases: TGTGCCAGCGGACAGACGGGACAGAATGGCTACACCTTC. Its protein is CASGQTGQNGYTF.